This T cell receptor (beta chain) originates from a study of shared clonotypes between healthy human individuals. Regarding the study as a whole: A small donor pool kept down the genetic and exposure-history diversity that was represented.

CD45RO-negative, CCR7-positively selected cells formed the naive CD8 fraction, excluding terminally differentiated effector memory CD45RA+ cells. Per the study methods: ImmunoSEQ junction-only sequences lacked quality scores, so their filtering differed. TCRdb's table, derived via immunoSEQ multiplex PCR, lists solely in-frame clones and lacks some. V and J calls and clone size come straight from that table; D and trimming were deduced from the DNA. The repertoire has roughly 1,800,000 clones, about 95% of them found once; the top ten carry 0.95% to 1.5%. In this sample, this clone turned up once. What it binds is not known. This CDR3 is 16 amino acids long. Germline values: CDR1 LGHNA, CDR2 YSLEER. Trimming took off 0 bases at V and 8 bases at J, with 19 bases between the two ends.

This chain uses TRBV4-3 with TRBJ1-2, with D uncertain. Material for sequencing was naive CD8+ T cells sorted from blood. The TCR sequence derives from a man between 18 and 35 years old in good health. This chain's CDR3 is CASSQDRGLRGGGYTF. CDR3 DNA: TGCGCCAGCAGCCAAGATCGCGGCCTCCGGGGAGGCGGCTACACCTTC.